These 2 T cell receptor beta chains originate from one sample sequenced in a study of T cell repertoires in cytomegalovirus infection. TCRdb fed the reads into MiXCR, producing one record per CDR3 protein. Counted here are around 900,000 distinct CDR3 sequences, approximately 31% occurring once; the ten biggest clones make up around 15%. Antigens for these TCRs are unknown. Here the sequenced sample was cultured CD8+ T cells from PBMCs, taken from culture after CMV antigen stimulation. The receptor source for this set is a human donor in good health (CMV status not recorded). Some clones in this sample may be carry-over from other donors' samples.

CDR3 DNA: TGTGCCATCACCCCCGAGGCTAGCGGGGGGACCCCTAGGAATGAGCAGTTCTTC. It specifies CAITPEASGGTPRNEQFF. This chain uses TRBV10-3 with TRBJ2-1; 11 nucleotides match TRBD2. The CDR3 is made up of 18 amino acids. Germline lookup yields CDR1 ENHRY and CDR2 SYGVKD. Losses at the gene ends were 7 bases for V and 7 bases for J; bases not matched to a gene: 18.

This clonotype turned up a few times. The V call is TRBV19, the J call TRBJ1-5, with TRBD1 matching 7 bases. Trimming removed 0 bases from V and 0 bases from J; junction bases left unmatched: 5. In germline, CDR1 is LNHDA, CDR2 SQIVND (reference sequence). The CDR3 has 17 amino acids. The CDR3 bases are TGTGCCAGTAGTATAGATTGGACAGGTGATAGCAATCAGCCCCAGCATTTT. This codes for CASSIDWTGDSNQPQHF. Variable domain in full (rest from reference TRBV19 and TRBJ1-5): DGGITQSPKYLFRKEGQNVTLSCEQNLNHDAMYWYRQDPGQGLRLIYYSQIVNDFQKGDIAEGYSVSREKKESFPLTVTSAQKNPTAFYLCASSIDWTGDSNQPQHFGDGTRLSIL.